The 8 T cell receptor beta chains listed next were all sequenced from one sample in a study of shared clonotypes between healthy human individuals. TCRdb's table, derived via immunoSEQ multiplex PCR, lists solely in-frame clones and lacks some. The sample contains 450,000 to 600,000 clones, 79% of which appear only once. The sample comprised PBMCs. The receptors originated from a woman aged 40 to 50 in good health. Some clones in this sample may be carry-over from other donors' samples.

This rearrangement joins TRBV30 to TRBJ2-3; D may correspond to TRBD1 or TRBD2 (5 bases each). V was pared by 3 bases and J by 2 bases, with 12 bases between. Germline V gene data show CDR1 as GTSNPN and CDR2 as SVGIG (reference sequence). This CDR3 region has 14 residues. This CDR3 reads CAWRGTIATDTQYF. The CDR3 bases are TGTGCCTGGAGGGGGACCATAGCCACAGATACGCAGTATTTT. Full variable domain (remainder filled in from reference TRBV30 and TRBJ2-3): SQTIHQWPATLVQPVGSPLSLECTVEGTSNPNLYWYRQAAGRGLQLLFYSVGIGQISSEVPQNLSASRPQDRQFILSSKKLLLSDSGFYLCAWRGTIATDTQYFGPGTRLTVL.

For this clone: Within the sample, other DNA sequences also encode this same CDR3. This chain connects TRBV28 to TRBJ2-7; no clear D. Germline values: CDR1 MDHEN, CDR2 SYDVKM. The CDR3 totals 11 residues. With 0 bases removed from V and 7 bases from J, the gap between germline ends came to 4 bases. In DNA form, the CDR3 reads TGTGCCAGCAGTTTATGGGATGAGCAGTACTTC. Its translation: CASSLWDEQYF.

This clone was seen only once. This chain links TRBV11-2 with TRBJ2-7; TRBD1 aligns across 9 bases. V lost 4 bases, J lost 3 bases, and 4 bases stayed unmatched. The CDR3 covers 14 residues. Germline V gene data show CDR1 as SGHAT and CDR2 as FQNNGV. CDR3 amino acids: CASSSTGGRYEQYF. The CDR3 DNA reads TGTGCCAGCAGCTCCACAGGGGGCCGCTACGAGCAGTACTTC.

Details on this clone: A read error is the likely source, as a far larger clone sits one nucleotide away. The genes are TRBV18 and TRBJ2-7; D is unclear. Per germline, CDR1 KGHSH and CDR2 LQKENI. There are 14 residues in the CDR3. CDR3 protein: CVSSHMDGSYEQYF. CDR3 coding DNA: TGTGTCAGCTCACACATGGACGGATCCTACGAGCAGTACTTC.

This clone was observed once. The chain uses TRBV11-2 and TRBJ2-1, with D hard to call. CDR3 length: 15 amino acids. Trimming stripped 2 bases from V and 0 bases from J, with 8 bases between. Germline V gene lookup returns CDR1 SGHAT and CDR2 FQNNGV. CDR3 residues: CASSLNTGSYNEQFF. DNA of the CDR3: TGTGCCAGCAGCTTAAATACGGGCTCCTACAATGAGCAGTTCTTC. Filled out from reference TRBV11-2 and TRBJ2-1, the complete variable domain reads EAGVAQSPRYKIIEKRQSVAFWCNPISGHATLYWYQQILGQGPKLLIQFQNNGVVDDSQLPKDRFSAERLKGVDSTLKIQPAKLEDSAVYLCASSLNTGSYNEQFFGPGTRLTVL.

The table lists this clone with a few counts. The chain couples TRBV19 to TRBJ1-2; 7 positions agree with TRBD1. This CDR3 has 14 amino acids. With V trimmed by 7 bases and J by 4 bases, 9 bases remained unmatched. CDR1 LNHDA and CDR2 SQIVND come from the germline V gene (reference sequence). CDR3 amino acids: CASTRDSAVYGYTF. CDR3 bases: TGTGCCAGTACCCGGGACAGTGCCGTCTATGGCTACACCTTC.

This clone was seen a handful of times. The V and J genes are TRBV7-2 and TRBJ2-5; no firm D call. Trimming took off 4 bases at V and 5 bases at J, with 20 bases between the two ends. The CDR3 is made up of 16 amino acids. Per the germline V gene, CDR1 is SGHTA and CDR2 is FQGNSA. In DNA form, the CDR3 reads TGTGCCAGCAGCTCCCGTAAGGCTCCGGGTGGGGAGACCCAGTACTTC. Protein product: CASSSRKAPGGETQYF.

The chain has TRBV7-2 and TRBJ1-4, with TRBD1 matching over 8 bases. The CDR3 has 15 amino acids. Trimming took 4 bases from V and 5 from J; bases not matched to a gene: 6. Looked up from germline, CDR1 is SGHTA and CDR2 is FQGNSA. CDR3 DNA sequence: TGTGCCAGCAGCTACCGGACAGGGCAAAATGAAAAACTGTTTTTT. As protein: CASSYRTGQNEKLFF. The full variable domain, its missing parts supplied by reference TRBV7-2 and TRBJ1-4, is GAGVSQSPSNKVTEKGKDVELRCDPISGHTALYWYRQSLGQGLEFLIYFQGNSAPDKSGLPSDRFSAERTGGSVSTLTIQRTQQEDSAVYLCASSYRTGQNEKLFFGSGTQLSVL.